The clone carrying this TCR beta chain was observed a handful of times. The entry originates in a study of beta chain features in type 1 diabetes. Reverse transcribing all isolated RNA meant expressed TCRB transcripts were sequenced. Libraries were prepared by immunoSEQ multiplex PCR; TCRdb keeps only in-frame clonotypes and omits some of them. The table has 400,000 to 450,000 clones, about 14% seen once. V lost 2 bases and J lost 4; bases outside the gene matches: 14. The V gene's germline CDR1 is SGDLS and CDR2 YYNGEE. The CDR3 runs 18 residues. Sequenced sample: naive CD4+ T cells from blood. The chain links TRBV9 to TRBJ2-1, with 8 bases lining up with TRBD2. This TCR came from a man aged 25-45 years in good health. The CDR3 region is CASSVGHFITSGYNEQFF. The CDR3 nucleotides are TGTGCCAGCAGCGTGGGACACTTTATTACTAGCGGATACAATGAGCAGTTCTTC. Combining the CDR3 with reference TRBV9 and TRBJ2-1 gives the whole variable domain DSGVTQTPKHLITATGQRVTLRCSPRSGDLSVYWYQQSLDQGLQFLIQYYNGEERAKGNILERFSAQQFPDLHSELNLSSLELGDSALYFCASSVGHFITSGYNEQFFGPGTRLTVL.